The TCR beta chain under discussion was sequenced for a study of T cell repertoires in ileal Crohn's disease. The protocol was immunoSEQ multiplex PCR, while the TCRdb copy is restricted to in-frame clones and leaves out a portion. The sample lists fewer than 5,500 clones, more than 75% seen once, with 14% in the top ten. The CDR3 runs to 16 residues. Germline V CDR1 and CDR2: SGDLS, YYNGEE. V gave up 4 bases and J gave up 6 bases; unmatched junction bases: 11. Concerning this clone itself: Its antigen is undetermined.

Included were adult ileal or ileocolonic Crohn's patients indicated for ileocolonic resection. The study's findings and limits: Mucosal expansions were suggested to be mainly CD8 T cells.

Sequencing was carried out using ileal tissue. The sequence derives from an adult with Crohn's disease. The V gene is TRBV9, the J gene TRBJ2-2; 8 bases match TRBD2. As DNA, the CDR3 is TGTGCCAGCAGCACTACGGGACTAGAGTTTTCCGGGGAGCTGTTTTTT. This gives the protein CASSTTGLEFSGELFF.